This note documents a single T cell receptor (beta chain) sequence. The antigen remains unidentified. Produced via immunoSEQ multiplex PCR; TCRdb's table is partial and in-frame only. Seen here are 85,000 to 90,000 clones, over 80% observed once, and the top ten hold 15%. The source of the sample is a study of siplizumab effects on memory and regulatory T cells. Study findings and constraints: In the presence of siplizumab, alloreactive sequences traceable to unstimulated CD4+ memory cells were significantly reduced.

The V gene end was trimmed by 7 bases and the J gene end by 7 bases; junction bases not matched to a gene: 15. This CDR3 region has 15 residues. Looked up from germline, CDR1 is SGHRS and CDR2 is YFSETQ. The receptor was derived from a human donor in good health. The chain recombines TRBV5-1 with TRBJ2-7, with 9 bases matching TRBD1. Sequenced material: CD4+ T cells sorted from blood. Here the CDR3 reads CASRTAGQGRAEQYF. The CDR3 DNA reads TGCGCCAGCCGCACGGCTGGACAGGGGAGAGCTGAGCAGTACTTC.